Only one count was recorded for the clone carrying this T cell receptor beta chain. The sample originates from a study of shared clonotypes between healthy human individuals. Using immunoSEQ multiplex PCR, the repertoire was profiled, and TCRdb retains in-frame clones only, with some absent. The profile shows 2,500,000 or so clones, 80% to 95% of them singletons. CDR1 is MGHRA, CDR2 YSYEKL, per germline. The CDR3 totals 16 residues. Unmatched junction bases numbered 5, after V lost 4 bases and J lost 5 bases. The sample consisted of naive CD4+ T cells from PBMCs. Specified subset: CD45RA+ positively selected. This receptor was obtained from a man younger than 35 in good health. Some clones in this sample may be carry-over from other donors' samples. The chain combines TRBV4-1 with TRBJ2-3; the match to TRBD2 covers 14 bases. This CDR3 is CASSRLAGGLGDTQYF. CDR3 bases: TGCGCCAGCAGCCGACTAGCGGGAGGGTTAGGAGATACGCAGTATTTT.